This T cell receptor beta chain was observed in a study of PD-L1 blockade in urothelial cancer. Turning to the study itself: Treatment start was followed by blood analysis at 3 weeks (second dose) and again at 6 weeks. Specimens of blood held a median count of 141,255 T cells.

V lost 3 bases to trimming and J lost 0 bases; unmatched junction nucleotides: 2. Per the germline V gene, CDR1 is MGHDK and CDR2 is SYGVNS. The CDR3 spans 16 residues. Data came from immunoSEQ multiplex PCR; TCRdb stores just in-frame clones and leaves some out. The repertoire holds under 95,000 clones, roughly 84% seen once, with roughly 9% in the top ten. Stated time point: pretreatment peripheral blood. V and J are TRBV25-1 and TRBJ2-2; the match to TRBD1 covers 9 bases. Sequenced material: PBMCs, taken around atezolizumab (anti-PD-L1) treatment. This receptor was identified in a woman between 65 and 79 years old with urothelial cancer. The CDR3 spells CASSDWTGANTGELFF. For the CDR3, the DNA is TGTGCCAGCAGTGACTGGACAGGGGCGAACACCGGGGAGCTGTTTTTT.